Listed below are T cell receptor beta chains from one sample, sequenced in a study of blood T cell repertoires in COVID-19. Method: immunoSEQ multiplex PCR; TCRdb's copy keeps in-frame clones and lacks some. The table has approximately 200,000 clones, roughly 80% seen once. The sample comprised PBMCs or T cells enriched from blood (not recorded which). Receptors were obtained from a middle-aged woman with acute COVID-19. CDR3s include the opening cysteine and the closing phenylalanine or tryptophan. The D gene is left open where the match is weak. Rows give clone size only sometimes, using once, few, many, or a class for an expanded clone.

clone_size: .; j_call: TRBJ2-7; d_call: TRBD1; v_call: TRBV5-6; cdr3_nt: TGTGCCAGCAGCTCCCCGGGCAAAGGACAGGTCTACTACGAGCAGTACTTC; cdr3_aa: CASSSPGKGQVYYEQYF
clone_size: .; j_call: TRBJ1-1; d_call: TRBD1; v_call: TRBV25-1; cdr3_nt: TGTGCCAGCAGTGCCACAGGGGCCCTGGAGGAGGCTTTCTTT; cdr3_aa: CASSATGALEEAFF
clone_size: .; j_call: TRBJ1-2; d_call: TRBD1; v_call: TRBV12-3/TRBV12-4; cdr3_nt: TGTGCCAGCAGTCCCCCAGGGGGCGGGGGCTACACCTTC; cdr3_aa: CASSPPGGGGYTF
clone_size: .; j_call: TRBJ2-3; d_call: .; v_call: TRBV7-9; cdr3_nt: TGTGCCAGCAGCCGACCTGCGGCTAGCACAGATACGCAGTATTTT; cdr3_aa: CASSRPAASTDTQYF
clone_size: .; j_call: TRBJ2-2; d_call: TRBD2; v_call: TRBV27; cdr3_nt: TGTGCCAGCAGTTATGAACTAGCGGGAGGGCCGGACGGGGAGCTGTTTTTT; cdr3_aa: CASSYELAGGPDGELFF
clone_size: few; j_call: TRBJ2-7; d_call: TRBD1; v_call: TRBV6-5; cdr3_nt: TGTGCCAGCGGACCTACAGGGGGCGTATCGTCCGAGCAGTACTTC; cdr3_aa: CASGPTGGVSSEQYF
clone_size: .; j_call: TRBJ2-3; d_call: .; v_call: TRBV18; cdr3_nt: TGTGCCAGCTCACCACCGGCAGGGTTTCACACAGATACGCAGTATTTT; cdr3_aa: CASSPPAGFHTDTQYF
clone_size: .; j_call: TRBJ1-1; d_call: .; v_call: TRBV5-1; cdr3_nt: TGCGCCAGCAGCTTGGAAGGGGTTGAAGCTTTCTTT; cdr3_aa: CASSLEGVEAFF
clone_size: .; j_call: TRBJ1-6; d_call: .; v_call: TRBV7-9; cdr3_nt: TGTGCCAGCAGCTACGAAAGTGCAGGTCATTCACCCCTCCACTTT; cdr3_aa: CASSYESAGHSPLHF
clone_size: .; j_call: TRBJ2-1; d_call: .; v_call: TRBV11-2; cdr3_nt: TGTGCCAGCCGCCTAAGTCCCGGGGTTCGGTCCTACAATGAGCAGTTCTTC; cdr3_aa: CASRLSPGVRSYNEQFF
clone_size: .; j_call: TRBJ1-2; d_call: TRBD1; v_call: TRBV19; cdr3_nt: TGTGCCAGTAGTACCGGGACAGGGAGTGGCTACACCTTC; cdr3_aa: CASSTGTGSGYTF
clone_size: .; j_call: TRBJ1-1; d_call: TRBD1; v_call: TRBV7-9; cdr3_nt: TGTGCCAGCAGGACAGGGGGCACTGAAGCTTTCTTT; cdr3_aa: CASRTGGTEAFF
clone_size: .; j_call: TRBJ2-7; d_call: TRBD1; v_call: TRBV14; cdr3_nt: TGTGCCAGCAGCCAAGATTCCAGGCCAGGGGGCGATTACGAGCAGTACTTC; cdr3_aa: CASSQDSRPGGDYEQYF
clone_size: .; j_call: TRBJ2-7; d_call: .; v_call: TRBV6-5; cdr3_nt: TGTGCCAGTGGACGGGGCTACGAGCAGTACTTC; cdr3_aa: CASGRGYEQYF
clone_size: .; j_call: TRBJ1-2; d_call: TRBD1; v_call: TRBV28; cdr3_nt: TGTGCCAGCAGTTCCGATCAGACAGGGGGCGCGTGGGGCTACACCTTC; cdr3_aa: CASSSDQTGGAWGYTF
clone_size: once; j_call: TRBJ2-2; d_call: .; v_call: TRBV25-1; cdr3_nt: TGTGCCAGCAGCCCGGTCCAGGTGATTCTCGGGGAGCTGTTTTTT; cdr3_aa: CASSPVQVILGELFF
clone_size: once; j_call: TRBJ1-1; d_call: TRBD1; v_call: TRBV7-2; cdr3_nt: TGTGCCAGCAGCTCCCGACAGGGTTCGGGCACTGAAGCTTTCTTT; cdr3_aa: CASSSRQGSGTEAFF
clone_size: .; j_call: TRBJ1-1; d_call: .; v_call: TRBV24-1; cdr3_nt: TGTGCCACCAGTGAATCGACTGGGGAAGCTTTCTTT; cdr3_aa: CATSESTGEAFF
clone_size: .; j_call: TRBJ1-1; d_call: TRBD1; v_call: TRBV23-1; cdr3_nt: TGCGCCAGCAGTCAATCTCCACAGGGGTGCCTCACTGAAGCTTTCTTT; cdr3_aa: CASSQSPQGCLTEAFF
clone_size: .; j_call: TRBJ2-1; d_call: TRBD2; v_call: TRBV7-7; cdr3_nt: TGTGCCAGCAGCCCAGGTCTACTAGCGGGAGTTGTCCACAATGAGCAGTTCTTC; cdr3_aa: CASSPGLLAGVVHNEQFF
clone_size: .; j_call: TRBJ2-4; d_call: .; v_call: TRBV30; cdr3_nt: TGTGCCTGGAGTGTATCCTCCTACAGAGCCAAAAACATTCAGTACTTC; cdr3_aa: CAWSVSSYRAKNIQYF
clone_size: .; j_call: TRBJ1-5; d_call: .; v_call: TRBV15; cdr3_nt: TGTGCCACCAGCAGAGACCGTAGCAATCAGCCCCAGCATTTT; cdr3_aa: CATSRDRSNQPQHF
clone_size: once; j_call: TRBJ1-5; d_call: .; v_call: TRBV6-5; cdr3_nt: TGTGCCAGCAGTTACAGGGGTCTCAATCAGCCCCAGCATTTT; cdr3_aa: CASSYRGLNQPQHF
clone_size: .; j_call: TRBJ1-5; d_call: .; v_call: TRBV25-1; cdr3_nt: TGTGCCAGCAGTGACAGGGGAAGCAATCAGCCCCAGCATTTT; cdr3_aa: CASSDRGSNQPQHF
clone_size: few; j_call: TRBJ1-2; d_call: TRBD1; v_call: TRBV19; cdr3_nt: TGTGCCAGTAGTACCCAACAGGGGGCTGGCTATGGCTACACCTTC; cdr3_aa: CASSTQQGAGYGYTF
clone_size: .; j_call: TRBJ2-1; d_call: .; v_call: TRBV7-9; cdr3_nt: TGTGCCAGCAGCCGGAGTACCTCCTACAATGAGCAGTTCTTC; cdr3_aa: CASSRSTSYNEQFF
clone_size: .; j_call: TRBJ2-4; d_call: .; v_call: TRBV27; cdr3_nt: TGTGCCAGCAGTGTGAGCGGGACAGGCCACCGGTACTTC; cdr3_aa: CASSVSGTGHRYF
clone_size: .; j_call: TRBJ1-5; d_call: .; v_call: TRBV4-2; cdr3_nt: TGTGCCAGCAGCCCCTCTAAGGGGGACAATCAGCCCCAGCATTTT; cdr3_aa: CASSPSKGDNQPQHF
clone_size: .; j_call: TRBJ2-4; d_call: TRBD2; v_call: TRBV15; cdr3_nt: TGTGCCACCAGCCTTCTCGGGGCTAGCGGGGGGCCCAAGTACTTC; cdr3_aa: CATSLLGASGGPKYF
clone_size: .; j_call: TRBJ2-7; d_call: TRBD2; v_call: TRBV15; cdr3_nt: TGTGCCACCAGCAGAGGTGCTAGCGGTTACGAGCAGTACTTC; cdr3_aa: CATSRGASGYEQYF
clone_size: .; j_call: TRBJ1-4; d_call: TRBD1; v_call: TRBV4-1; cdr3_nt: TGCGCCAGCAGCCAAGTCCGGGGGACAGGGTTAGAAAAACTGTTTTTT; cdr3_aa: CASSQVRGTGLEKLFF
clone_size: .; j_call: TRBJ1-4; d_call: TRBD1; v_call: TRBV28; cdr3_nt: TGTGCCAGCAGACCCTCGGCAGGGGGGATTGAAAAACTGTTTTTT; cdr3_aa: CASRPSAGGIEKLFF
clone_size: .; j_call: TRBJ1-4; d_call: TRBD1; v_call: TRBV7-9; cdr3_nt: TGTGCCAGCAGCACCGGGACAGTTAATGAAAAACTGTTTTTT; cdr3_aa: CASSTGTVNEKLFF
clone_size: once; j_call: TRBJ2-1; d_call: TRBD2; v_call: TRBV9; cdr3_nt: TGTGCCAGCAGCGTAAGAGCGGGAGGAAGCGATGAGCAGTTCTTC; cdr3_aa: CASSVRAGGSDEQFF
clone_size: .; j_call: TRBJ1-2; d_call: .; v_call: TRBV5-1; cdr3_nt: TGCGCCAGCAGCGCGCAGGGGTCGGGCTACACCTTC; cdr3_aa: CASSAQGSGYTF
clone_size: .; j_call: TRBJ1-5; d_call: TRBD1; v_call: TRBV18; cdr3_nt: TGTGCCAGCTCCCTCGGGACAGGCGTTCAGCAGCCCCAGCATTTT; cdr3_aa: CASSLGTGVQQPQHF
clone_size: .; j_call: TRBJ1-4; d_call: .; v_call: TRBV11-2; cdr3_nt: TGTGCCAGCAGCTTACCGTCGGAGGAAAAACTGTTTTTT; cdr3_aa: CASSLPSEEKLFF
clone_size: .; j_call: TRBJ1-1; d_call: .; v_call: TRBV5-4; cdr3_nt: TGTGCCAGCAGCTTGGGACCGGAAGGGGCTGAAGCTTTCTTT; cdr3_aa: CASSLGPEGAEAFF
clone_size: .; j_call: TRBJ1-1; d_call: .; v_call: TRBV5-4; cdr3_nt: TGTGCCAGCAGCTCTTCCTTGAGGGCCCGCGGGGGAAACACTGAAGCTTTCTTT; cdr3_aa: CASSSSLRARGGNTEAFF
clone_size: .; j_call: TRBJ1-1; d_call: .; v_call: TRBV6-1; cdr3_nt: TGTGCCAGCAGTGAATGGGTCGGGGGTGGTATGAACACTGAAGCTTTCTTT; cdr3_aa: CASSEWVGGGMNTEAFF
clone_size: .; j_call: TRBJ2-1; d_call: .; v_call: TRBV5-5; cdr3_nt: TGTGCCAGCAGCATGAGGGCGGACAGCTCCTACAATGAGCAGTTCTTC; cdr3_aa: CASSMRADSSYNEQFF
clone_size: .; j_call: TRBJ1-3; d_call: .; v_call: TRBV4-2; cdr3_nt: TGTGCCAGCAGCCAAGAGTTTAAACCGCGCTCGGGAAACACCATATATTTT; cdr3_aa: CASSQEFKPRSGNTIYF
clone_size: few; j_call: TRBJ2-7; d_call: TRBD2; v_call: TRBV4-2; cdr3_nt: TGTGCCAGCAGCCAACTATTGGTATCGGGAGGGCCGAGGGAGCAGTACTTC; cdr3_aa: CASSQLLVSGGPREQYF
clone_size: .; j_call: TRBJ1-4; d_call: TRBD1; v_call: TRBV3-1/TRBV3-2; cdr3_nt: TGTGCCAGCAGCCGGGGACAGGGCTTGGACGTGTTCGAAAAACTGTTTTTT; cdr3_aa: CASSRGQGLDVFEKLFF
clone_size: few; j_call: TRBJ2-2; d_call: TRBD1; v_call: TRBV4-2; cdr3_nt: TGTGCCAGCAGCCCCGGACGGGACAGGTTAACAGTGACGTCGAACACCGGGGAGCTGTTTTTT; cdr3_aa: CASSPGRDRLTVTSNTGELFF
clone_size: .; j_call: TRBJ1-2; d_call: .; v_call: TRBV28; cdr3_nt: TGTGCCAGCAGTCGAGACAAGTCCTATGGCTACACCTTC; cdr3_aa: CASSRDKSYGYTF
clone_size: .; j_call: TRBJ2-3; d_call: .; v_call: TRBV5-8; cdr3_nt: TGTGCCAGCAGCCAGCCCGCAGGAGGGACAGATACGCAGTATTTT; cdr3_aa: CASSQPAGGTDTQYF
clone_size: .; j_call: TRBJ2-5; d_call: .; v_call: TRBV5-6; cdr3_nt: TGTGCCAGCAGCTTCGATACGGGAGCAGCGGAGACCCAGTACTTC; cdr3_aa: CASSFDTGAAETQYF
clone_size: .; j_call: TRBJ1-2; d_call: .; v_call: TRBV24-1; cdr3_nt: TGTGCCACCAGTGTTACAGGTTCCTATGGCTACACCTTC; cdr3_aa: CATSVTGSYGYTF
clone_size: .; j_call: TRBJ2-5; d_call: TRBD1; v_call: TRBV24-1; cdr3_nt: TGTGCCACCAGTGATGGGACAGGGGGTAGAAAGACCCAGTACTTC; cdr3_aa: CATSDGTGGRKTQYF
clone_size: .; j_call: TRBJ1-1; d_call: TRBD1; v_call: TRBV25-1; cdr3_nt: TGTGCCAGCAGTTCCCTGGACAGGGGGAAATTCACTGAAGCTTTCTTT; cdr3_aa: CASSSLDRGKFTEAFF
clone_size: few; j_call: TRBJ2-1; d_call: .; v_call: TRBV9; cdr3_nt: TGTGCCAGCACCCCCCGGGGTACCGACAATGAGCAGTTCTTC; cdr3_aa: CASTPRGTDNEQFF
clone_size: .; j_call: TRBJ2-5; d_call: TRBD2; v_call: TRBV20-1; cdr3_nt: TGCAGTGCTAGTCCCGGGACTAGCGGGGGGATAGAGACCCAGTACTTC; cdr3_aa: CSASPGTSGGIETQYF